Sequencing of this TCR beta chain was carried out in a study of cytomegalovirus exposure and HLA in healthy donors. Study-wide background: It was reported in a later analysis that the same platform had been used for the 120 validation repertoires as for the 666 first-cohort repertoires. Points from the study as a whole: Later, an analysis found that TCR clusters from the first cohort tended to co-occur in the 90 to 150 validation repertoires. In vitro testing confirmed a few CMV-associated chains as specific for CMV antigens.

CDR3 length: 14 residues. From germline, CDR1 is SQVTM and CDR2 ANQGSEA. The trim removed 3 bases at V and 4 bases at J, leaving 3 bases unmatched. For this clone: The antigen remains undetermined.

TCRdb's copy holds only in-frame clones and misses some; the assay was immunoSEQ multiplex PCR. The data contain approximately 58,000 clones, over 90% of them seen just once; the ten biggest clones take up over 2%. Donors were drawn from the approximately 110-subject validation cohort, separate from the approximately 700-subject first cohort. Sequenced material: PBMCs. The rearrangement joins TRBV29-1 to TRBJ2-5, with 12 nucleotides matching TRBD2. The sequence was obtained from a man in his late teens or twenties in good health and CMV-seronegative. In DNA form, the CDR3 reads TGCAGCGTTGAGCTAGCGGGGGGGGGAGAGACCCAGTACTTC. The encoded protein is CSVELAGGGETQYF. Variable domain in full (rest from reference TRBV29-1 and TRBJ2-5): SAVISQKPSRDICQRGTSLTIQCQVDSQVTMMFWYRQQPGQSLTLIATANQGSEATYESGFVIDKFPISRPNLTFSTLTVSNMSPEDSSIYLCSVELAGGGETQYFGPGTRLLVL.